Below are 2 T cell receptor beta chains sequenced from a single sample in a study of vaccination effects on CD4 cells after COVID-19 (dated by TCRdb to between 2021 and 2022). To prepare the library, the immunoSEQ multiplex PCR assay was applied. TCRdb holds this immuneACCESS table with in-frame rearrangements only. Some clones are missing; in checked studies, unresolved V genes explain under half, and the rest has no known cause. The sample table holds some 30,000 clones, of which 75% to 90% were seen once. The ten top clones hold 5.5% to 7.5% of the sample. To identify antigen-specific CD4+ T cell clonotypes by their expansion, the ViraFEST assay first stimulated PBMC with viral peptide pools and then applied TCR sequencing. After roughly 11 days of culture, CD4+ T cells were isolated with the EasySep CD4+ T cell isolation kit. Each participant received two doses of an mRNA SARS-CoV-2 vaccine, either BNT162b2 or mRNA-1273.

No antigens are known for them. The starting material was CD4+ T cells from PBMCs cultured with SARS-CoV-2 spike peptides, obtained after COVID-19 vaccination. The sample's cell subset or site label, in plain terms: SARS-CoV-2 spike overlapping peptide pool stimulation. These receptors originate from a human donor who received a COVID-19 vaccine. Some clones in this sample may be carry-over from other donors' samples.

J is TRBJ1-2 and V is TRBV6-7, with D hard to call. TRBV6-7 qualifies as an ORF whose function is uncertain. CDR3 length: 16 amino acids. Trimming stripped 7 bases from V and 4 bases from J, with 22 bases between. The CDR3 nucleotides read TGTGCCAGCAACCCTTTTGCCGGGGTGGTTTGCTATGGCTACACCTTC. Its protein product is CASNPFAGVVCYGYTF.

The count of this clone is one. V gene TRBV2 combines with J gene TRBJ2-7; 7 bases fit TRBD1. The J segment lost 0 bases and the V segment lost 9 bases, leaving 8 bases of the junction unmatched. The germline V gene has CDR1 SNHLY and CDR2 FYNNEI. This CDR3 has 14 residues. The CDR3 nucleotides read TGTGCCAGTACCAGACAGGGAATCTCCTACGAGCAGTACGTC. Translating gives CASTRQGISYEQYV.